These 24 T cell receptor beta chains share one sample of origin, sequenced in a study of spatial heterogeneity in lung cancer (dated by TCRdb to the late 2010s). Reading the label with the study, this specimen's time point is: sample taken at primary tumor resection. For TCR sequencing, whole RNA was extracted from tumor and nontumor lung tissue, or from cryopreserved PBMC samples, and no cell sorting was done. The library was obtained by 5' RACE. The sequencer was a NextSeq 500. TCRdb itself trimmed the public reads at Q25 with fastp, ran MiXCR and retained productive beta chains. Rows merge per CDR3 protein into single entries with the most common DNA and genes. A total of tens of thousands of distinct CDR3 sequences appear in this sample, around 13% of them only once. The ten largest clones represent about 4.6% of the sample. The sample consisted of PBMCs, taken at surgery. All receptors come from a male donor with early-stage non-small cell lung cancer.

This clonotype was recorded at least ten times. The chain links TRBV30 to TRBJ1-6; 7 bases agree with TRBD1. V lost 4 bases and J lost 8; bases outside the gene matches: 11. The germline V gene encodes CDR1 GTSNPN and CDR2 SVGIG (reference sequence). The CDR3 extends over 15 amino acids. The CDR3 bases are TGTGCCTGGAAGGCGTTACAGGGGAGTTATTCACCCCTCCACTTT. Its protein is CAWKALQGSYSPLHF.

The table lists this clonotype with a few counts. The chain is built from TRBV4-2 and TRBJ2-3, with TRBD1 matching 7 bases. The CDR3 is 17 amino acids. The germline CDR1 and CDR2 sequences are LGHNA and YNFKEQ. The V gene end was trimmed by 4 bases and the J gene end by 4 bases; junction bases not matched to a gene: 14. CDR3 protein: CASSLDPLTGNPDTQYF. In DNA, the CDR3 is TGTGCCAGCAGCCTAGACCCCTTGACAGGGAACCCAGATACGCAGTATTTT.

The CDR3 nucleotides are TGCAGCGTAATTAACGGACAGGGGTCAGATACGCAGTATTTT. Encoded protein: CSVINGQGSDTQYF. V and J are TRBV29-1 and TRBJ2-3; TRBD1 matches 9 bases. Trimming cost V 6 bases and J 4 bases; bases outside gene matches: 8. The CDR3 length is 14 residues. Germline lookup yields CDR1 SQVTM and CDR2 ANQGSEA.

CDR3 protein: CSAIHRGLNTEAFF. For the CDR3, the DNA is TGCAGTGCCATACACAGGGGGCTGAACACTGAAGCTTTCTTT. The chain combines TRBV20-1 with TRBJ1-1; TRBD1 agrees at 9 bases. Germline V CDR1 and CDR2: DFQATT, SNEGSKA (reference sequence). Losses at the gene ends were 6 bases for V and 0 bases for J; bases not matched to a gene: 5. The CDR3 has 14 residues.

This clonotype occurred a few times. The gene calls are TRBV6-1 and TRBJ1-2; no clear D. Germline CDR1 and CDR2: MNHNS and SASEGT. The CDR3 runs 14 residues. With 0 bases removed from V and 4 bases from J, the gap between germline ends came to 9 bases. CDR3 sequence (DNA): TGTGCCAGCAGTGAAGCGGATGGTTTCTATGGCTACACCTTC. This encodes CASSEADGFYGYTF.

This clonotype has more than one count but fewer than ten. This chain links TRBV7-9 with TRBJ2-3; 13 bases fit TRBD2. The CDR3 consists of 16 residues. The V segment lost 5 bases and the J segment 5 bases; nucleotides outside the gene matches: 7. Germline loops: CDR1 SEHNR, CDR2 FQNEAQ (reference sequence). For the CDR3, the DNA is TGTGCCAGCAGCACCCGGACTAGCGGGGGACAAGATACGCAGTATTTT. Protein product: CASSTRTSGGQDTQYF.

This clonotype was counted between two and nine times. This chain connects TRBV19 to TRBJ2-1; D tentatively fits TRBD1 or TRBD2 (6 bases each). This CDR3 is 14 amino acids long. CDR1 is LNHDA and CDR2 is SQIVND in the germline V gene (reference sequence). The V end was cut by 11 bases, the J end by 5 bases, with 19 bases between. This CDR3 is CAAGSGGGNNEQFF. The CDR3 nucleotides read TGTGCCGCCGGGAGCGGAGGGGGTAACAATGAGCAGTTCTTC.

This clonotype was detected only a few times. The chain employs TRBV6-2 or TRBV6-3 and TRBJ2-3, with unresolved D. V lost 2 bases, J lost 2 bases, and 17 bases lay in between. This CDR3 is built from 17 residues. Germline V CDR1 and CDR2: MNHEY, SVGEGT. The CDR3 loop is CASSYERTSLFTDTQYF. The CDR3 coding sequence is TGTGCCAGCAGTTACGAAAGAACTTCTCTCTTCACAGATACGCAGTATTTT.

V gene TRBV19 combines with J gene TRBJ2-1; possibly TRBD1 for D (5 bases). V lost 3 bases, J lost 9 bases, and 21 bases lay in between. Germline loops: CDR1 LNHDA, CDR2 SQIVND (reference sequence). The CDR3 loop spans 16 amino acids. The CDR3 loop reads CASSIRQNNKRSEQFF. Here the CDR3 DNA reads TGTGCCAGTAGTATCCGACAGAATAACAAAAGGAGTGAGCAGTTCTTC.

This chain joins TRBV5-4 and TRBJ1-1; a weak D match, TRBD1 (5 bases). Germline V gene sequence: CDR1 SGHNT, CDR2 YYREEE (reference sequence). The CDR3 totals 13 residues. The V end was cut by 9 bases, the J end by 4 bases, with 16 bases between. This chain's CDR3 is CAISPGDRTEAFF. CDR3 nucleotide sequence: TGTGCCATCTCCCCGGGGGATCGCACTGAAGCTTTCTTT. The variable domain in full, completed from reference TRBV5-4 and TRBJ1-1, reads ETGVTQSPTHLIKTRGQQVTLRCSSQSGHNTVSWYQQALGQGPQFIFQYYREEENGRGNFPPRFSGLQFPNYSSELNVNALELDDSALYLCAISPGDRTEAFFGQGTRLTVV.

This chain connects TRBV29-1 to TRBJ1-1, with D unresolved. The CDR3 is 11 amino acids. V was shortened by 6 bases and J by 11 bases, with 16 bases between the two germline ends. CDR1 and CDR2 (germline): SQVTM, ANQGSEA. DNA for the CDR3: TGCAGCGTCATGTCCCTCCTGGGGGCTTTCTTT. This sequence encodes CSVMSLLGAFF.

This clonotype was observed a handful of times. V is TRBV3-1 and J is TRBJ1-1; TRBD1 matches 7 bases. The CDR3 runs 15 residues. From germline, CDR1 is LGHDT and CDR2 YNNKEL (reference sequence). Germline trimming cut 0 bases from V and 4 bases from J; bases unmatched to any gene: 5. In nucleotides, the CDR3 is TGTGCCAGCAGCCAAGATCCCCAGGGGGGCACTGAAGCTTTCTTT. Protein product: CASSQDPQGGTEAFF.

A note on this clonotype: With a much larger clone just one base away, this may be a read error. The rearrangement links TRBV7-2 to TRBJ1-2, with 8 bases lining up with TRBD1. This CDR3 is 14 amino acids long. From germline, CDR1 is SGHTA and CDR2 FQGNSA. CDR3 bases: TGTGCCAGAAGCTTAAACAGGGGGAACTATGGCTACACCTTC. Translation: CARSLNRGNYGYTF.

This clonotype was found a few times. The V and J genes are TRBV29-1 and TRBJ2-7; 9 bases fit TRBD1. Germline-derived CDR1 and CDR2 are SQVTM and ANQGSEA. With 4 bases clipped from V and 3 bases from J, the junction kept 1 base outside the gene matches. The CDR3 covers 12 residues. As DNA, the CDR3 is TGCAGCGTTGGGGACAGGGTCTACGAGCAGTACTTC. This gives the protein CSVGDRVYEQYF.

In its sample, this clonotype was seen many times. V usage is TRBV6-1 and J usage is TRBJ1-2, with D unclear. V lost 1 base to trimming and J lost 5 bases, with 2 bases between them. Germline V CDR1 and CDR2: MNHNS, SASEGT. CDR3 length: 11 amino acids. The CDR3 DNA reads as TGTGCCAGCAGTGAAGTTTATGGCTACACCTTC. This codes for CASSEVYGYTF.

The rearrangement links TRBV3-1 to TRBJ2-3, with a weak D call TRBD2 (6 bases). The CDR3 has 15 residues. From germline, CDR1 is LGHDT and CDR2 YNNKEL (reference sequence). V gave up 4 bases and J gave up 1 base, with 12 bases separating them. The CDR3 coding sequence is TGTGCCAGCAGCCTTCACCGGGAGCGCACAGATACGCAGTATTTT. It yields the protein CASSLHRERTDTQYF.

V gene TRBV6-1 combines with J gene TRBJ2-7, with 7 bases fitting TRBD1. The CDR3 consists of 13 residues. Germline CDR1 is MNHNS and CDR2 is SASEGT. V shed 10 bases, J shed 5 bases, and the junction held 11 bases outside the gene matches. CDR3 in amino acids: CATETGPMNEQYF. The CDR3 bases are TGTGCCACCGAGACAGGGCCGATGAACGAGCAGTACTTC.

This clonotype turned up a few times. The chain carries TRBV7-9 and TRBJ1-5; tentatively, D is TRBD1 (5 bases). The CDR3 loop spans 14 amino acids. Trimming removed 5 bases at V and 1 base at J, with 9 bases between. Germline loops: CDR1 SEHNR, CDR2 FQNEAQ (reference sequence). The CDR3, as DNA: TGTGCCAGCAGCCGGGACTCCAGCAATCAGCCCCAGCATTTT. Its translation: CASSRDSSNQPQHF.

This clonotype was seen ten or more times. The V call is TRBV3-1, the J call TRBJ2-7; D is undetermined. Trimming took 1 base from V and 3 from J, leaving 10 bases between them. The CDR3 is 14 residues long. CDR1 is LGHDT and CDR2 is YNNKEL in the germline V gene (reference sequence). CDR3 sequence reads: CASSQGRGSYEQYF. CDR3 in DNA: TGTGCCAGCAGCCAAGGGAGAGGAAGCTACGAGCAGTACTTC.

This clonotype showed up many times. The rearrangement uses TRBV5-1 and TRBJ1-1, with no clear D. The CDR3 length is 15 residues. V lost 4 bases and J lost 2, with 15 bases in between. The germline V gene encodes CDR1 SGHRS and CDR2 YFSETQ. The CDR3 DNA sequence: TGCGCCAGCAGCCCTCAAGCGGGGATAAACACTGAAGCTTTCTTT. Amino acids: CASSPQAGINTEAFF.

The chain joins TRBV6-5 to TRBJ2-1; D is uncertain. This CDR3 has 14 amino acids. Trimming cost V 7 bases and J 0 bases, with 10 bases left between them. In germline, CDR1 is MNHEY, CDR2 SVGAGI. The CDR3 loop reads CASKRVSSYNEQFF. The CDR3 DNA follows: TGTGCCAGCAAACGGGTGAGCTCCTACAATGAGCAGTTCTTC.

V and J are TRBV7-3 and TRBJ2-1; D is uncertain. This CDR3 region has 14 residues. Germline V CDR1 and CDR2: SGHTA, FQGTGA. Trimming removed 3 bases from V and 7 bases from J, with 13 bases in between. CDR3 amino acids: CASSLDRLGNEQFF. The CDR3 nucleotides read TGTGCCAGCAGCTTGGACCGTCTGGGGAATGAGCAGTTCTTC.

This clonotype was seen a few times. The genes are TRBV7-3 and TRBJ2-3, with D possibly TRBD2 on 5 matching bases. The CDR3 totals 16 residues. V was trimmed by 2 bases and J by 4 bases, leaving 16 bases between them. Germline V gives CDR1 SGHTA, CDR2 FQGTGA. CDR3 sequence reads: CASSLGLKADSDTQYF. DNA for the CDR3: TGTGCCAGCAGCTTAGGACTCAAGGCAGACTCAGATACGCAGTATTTT.

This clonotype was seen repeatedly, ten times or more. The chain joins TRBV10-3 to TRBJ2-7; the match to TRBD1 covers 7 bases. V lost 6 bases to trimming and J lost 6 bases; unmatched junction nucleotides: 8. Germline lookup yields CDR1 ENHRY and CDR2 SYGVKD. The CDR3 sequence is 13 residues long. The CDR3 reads CAIRGQEVGEQYF. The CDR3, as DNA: TGTGCCATCAGAGGACAGGAGGTCGGCGAGCAGTACTTC.